This TCR beta chain was identified during a study of T cells in Graves' hyperthyroidism and ophthalmopathy. This clonotype was observed at least ten times. TCR beta CDR3 regions were amplified from RNA. Using the HTBI primer set, a first-round RT-PCR was run on the TCR CDR3. TCRdb reprocessed the multiplex PCR reads via MiXCR and lists one record per CDR3 protein. The repertoire includes 300,000 to 500,000 distinct CDR3 sequences, roughly an eighth of them detected once, and around 27% sits in the top ten. CDR3 length equals 13 residues. The germline gives CDR1 GTSNPN, CDR2 SVGIG (reference sequence). Trimming took off 0 bases at V and 2 bases at J, with 7 bases between the two ends.

The rearrangement links TRBV30 to TRBJ1-2; no firm D call. The specimen was blood. This clonotype was sampled from a man aged 45-65 years with Graves' ophthalmopathy. CDR3 nucleotide sequence: TGTGCCTGGAGTGTACGGGGAAACTATGGCTACACCTTC. It yields the protein CAWSVRGNYGYTF.